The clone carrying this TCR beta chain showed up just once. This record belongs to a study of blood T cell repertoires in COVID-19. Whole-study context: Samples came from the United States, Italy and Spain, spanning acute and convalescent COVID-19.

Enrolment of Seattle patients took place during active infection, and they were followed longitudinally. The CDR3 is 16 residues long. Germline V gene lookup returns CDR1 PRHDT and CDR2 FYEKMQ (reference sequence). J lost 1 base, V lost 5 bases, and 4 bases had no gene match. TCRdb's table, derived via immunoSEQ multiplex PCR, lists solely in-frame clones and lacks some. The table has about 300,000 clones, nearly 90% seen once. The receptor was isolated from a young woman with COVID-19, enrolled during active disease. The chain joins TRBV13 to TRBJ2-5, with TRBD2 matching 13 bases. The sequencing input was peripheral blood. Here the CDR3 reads CASSPGTSGVQETQYF. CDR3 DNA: TGTGCCAGCAGCCCCGGGACTAGCGGGGTCCAAGAGACCCAGTACTTC.